The next 14 T cell receptor beta chains were all read from a single sample in a study of T-cell memory formation after mild COVID-19. TCRdb processed the 5' RACE reads anew with MiXCR; each CDR3 protein has one entry. The sample lists about 400,000 distinct CDR3 sequences; around 22% were seen once. Sequencing input: PBMCs or a T cell subset sorted from them (not recorded which). Receptors originate from an adult woman who had mild COVID-19 (a few samples of this study predate the infection). Cell type and time point are not known.

In its sample, this clonotype was seen many times. The V gene is TRBV10-3, the J gene TRBJ1-1, with D maybe TRBD1 (6 bases). Germline V lookup: CDR1 ENHRY, CDR2 SYGVKD. CDR3 size: 14 residues. Trimming pared 3 bases from V and 3 bases from J, leaving 11 bases between. The CDR3 loop is CAISDGRGDTEAFF. CDR3 DNA: TGTGCCATCAGTGATGGCAGGGGAGACACTGAAGCTTTCTTT.

This sequence joins TRBV12-3 or TRBV12-4 and TRBJ2-1, with D perhaps given as TRBD1 or TRBD2 (5 bases each). V was pared by 0 bases and J by 4 bases, with 10 bases between. This CDR3 spans 15 amino acids. The CDR3 DNA sequence: TGTGCCAGCAGTTTAGCCGGGGCCCTATACAATGAGCAGTTCTTC. Its translation: CASSLAGALYNEQFF.

This clonotype was detected a few times. J is TRBJ2-1 and V is TRBV27; D possibly corresponds to TRBD1 (5 bases). Germline V gene sequence: CDR1 MNHEY, CDR2 SMNVEV (reference sequence). The ends were cut back, 3 bases at V and 9 bases at J, with 15 bases in the middle. CDR3 length equals 14 residues. The CDR3 is CASSFLGRGGEQFF. CDR3 coding DNA: TGTGCCAGCAGTTTCTTGGGTAGGGGCGGTGAGCAGTTCTTC.

There are a few counts of this clonotype. V and J are TRBV5-1 and TRBJ1-1; TRBD1 aligns across 8 bases. The CDR3 extends over 14 amino acids. CDR1 and CDR2 from the germline V gene are SGHRS and YFSETQ. Germline trimming cut 3 bases from V and 0 bases from J; bases unmatched to any gene: 1. The CDR3 region is CASSSTGVNTEAFF. CDR3 DNA sequence: TGCGCCAGCAGCTCGACAGGGGTGAACACTGAAGCTTTCTTT. Based on the CDR3 plus reference TRBV5-1 and TRBJ1-1, the full variable domain is KAGVTQTPRYLIKTRGQQVTLSCSPISGHRSVSWYQQTPGQGLQFLFEYFSETQRNKGNFPGRFSGRQFSNSRSEMNVSTLELGDSALYLCASSSTGVNTEAFFGQGTRLTVV.

A note on this clonotype: Germline and junction disagree at one end, which may indicate a read error. The rearrangement joins TRBV12-3 or TRBV12-4 to TRBJ2-7; D is undetermined. CDR3 length: 16 amino acids. Written as DNA, the CDR3 is TGTGACAGCAGTTTACTTGGCGAGCAAACGACCTACGAGCAGTACTTC. It yields the protein CDSSLLGEQTTYEQYF.

V and J are TRBV7-9 and TRBJ2-4; 14 nucleotides line up with TRBD2. J lost 6 bases, V lost 5 bases, and 15 bases had no gene match. The CDR3 spans 19 residues. The V gene's germline CDR1 is SEHNR and CDR2 FQNEAQ (reference sequence). The DNA for the CDR3 is TGTGCCAGCAGCGCACCGGGACTAGCGGGAGTCGACGGCGGAAACATTCAGTACTTC. Translated: CASSAPGLAGVDGGNIQYF.

In this sample, this clonotype turned up many times. The chain has TRBV24-1 and TRBJ2-5, with D hard to call. The CDR3 extends over 14 amino acids. Trimming removed 2 bases from V and 1 base from J, with 7 bases in between. The germline gives CDR1 KGHDR, CDR2 SFDVKD. CDR3 in amino acids: CATSDSGSQETQYF. CDR3 in DNA: TGTGCCACCAGTGATTCGGGCAGCCAAGAGACCCAGTACTTC.

This clonotype showed up just a few times. This sequence joins TRBV6-1 and TRBJ1-5; D is uncertain. Germline V gene lookup returns CDR1 MNHNS and CDR2 SASEGT. V dropped 2 bases and J dropped 0 bases, with 11 bases sitting between them. This CDR3 spans 16 amino acids. Written as DNA, the CDR3 is TGTGCCAGCAGTGAAAACGGACTATATAGCAATCAGCCCCAGCATTTT. Protein sequence: CASSENGLYSNQPQHF.

Comments on this clonotype: Relative to the germline gene, one junction end is altered; a read error may explain this. The V gene is TRBV7-7, the J gene TRBJ2-7; TRBD1 might be the D (6 bases). Germline-derived CDR1 and CDR2 are SSHAT and FNYEAQ (reference sequence). The CDR3 runs 12 residues. This CDR3 reads CASSSEGGRQYF. CDR3 DNA sequence: TGTGCTAGCAGCTCCGAAGGGGGACGACAGTACTTC.

In this sample, this clonotype turned up a few times. The rearrangement uses TRBV12-3 or TRBV12-4 and TRBJ1-3; 7 nucleotides line up with TRBD1. This CDR3 is 15 amino acids long. Trimming removed 5 bases from V and 5 bases from J; junction bases left unmatched: 9. The CDR3 loop reads CASSPQTGRRNTIYF. The CDR3 DNA sequence: TGTGCCAGCAGTCCCCAGACAGGGCGAAGAAACACCATATATTTT.

The chain links TRBV4-3 to TRBJ2-3; D is possibly TRBD1 (5 bases). Germline CDR1 LGHNA, CDR2 YSLEER. The CDR3 runs 15 residues. The ends were cut back, 3 bases at V and 2 bases at J, with 12 bases in the middle. The CDR3: CASSHGLGATDTQYF. The CDR3 DNA reads TGCGCCAGCAGCCACGGTCTTGGGGCCACAGATACGCAGTATTTT.

The V gene is TRBV13, the J gene TRBJ2-1; the D gene is possibly TRBD2 (6 bases). V was trimmed by 4 bases and J by 9 bases, leaving 13 bases between them. Germline assignment: CDR1 PRHDT and CDR2 FYEKMQ (reference sequence). The CDR3 spans 13 residues. In nucleotides, the CDR3 is TGTGCCAGCAGCTCTCGGGGGTACGGTGAGCAGTTCTTC. Translated, it gives CASSSRGYGEQFF.

A remark on this clonotype: At one of its ends the junction is not consistent with the germline gene, which may arise from a read error. The genes are TRBV7-9 and TRBJ2-7; D gene ambiguous. This CDR3 contains 15 residues. The germline V gene encodes CDR1 SEHNR and CDR2 FQNEAQ (reference sequence). CDR3 region: CACSLSSGVVYEQYF. The CDR3 nucleotides are TGTGCCTGCAGCTTAAGTTCTGGTGTGGTGTACGAGCAGTACTTC.

This clonotype was seen repeatedly, ten times or more. The V call is TRBV12-3 or TRBV12-4, the J call TRBJ2-1; a possible D gene is TRBD1 (5 bases). CDR3 length equals 13 residues. Trimming removed 1 base from V and 15 bases from J, with 16 bases in between. The CDR3 reads CASSLEVDSLGFF. The CDR3 DNA reads as TGTGCCAGCAGTTTAGAGGTCGACAGTCTTGGGTTCTTC.